The 21 T cell receptor beta chains below all came from one sample that was sequenced in a study of shared clonotypes between healthy human individuals (dated by TCRdb to between 2020 and 2021). Libraries were constructed by the immunoSEQ multiplex PCR assay. What TCRdb holds here is the immuneACCESS table cut down to in-frame rearrangements. Part of the clones is not present; checked against another copy, under half of the missing clones reflect an unresolved V gene, and the others are unexplained. For this sample the table gives about 2.4 million clones, of which about 92% were detected only once. Of the sample, 0.14% is held by the ten largest clones. Specimen: naive CD4+ T cells sorted from blood. What the cell subset or site label conveys for this sample: CD45RA+ positively selected. The receptor source for this set is a man aged 18 to 29 in good health.

The V call is TRBV10-3, the J call TRBJ1-4; D call uncertain. This CDR3 is 14 amino acids long. V was trimmed by 10 bases and J by 3 bases, leaving 15 bases between them. CDR1 and CDR2 from the germline V gene are ENHRY and SYGVKD. CDR3 in amino acids: CATQQGQSNEKLFF. CDR3 nucleotide sequence: TGTGCCACCCAGCAAGGGCAGTCTAATGAAAAACTGTTTTTT.

This rearrangement joins TRBV7-3 to TRBJ2-2; D may be TRBD2 (7 bases). Germline loops: CDR1 SGHTA, CDR2 FQGTGA. V lost 5 bases and J lost 0, with 25 bases in between. The CDR3 covers 20 residues. This CDR3 is CASSPRAGDNFFSNTGELFF. CDR3 nucleotides: TGTGCCAGCAGCCCCCGGGCGGGGGACAATTTTTTTTCGAACACCGGGGAGCTGTTTTTT.

This chain links TRBV7-3 with TRBJ1-2; tentatively, D is TRBD1 (6 bases). Trimming stripped 6 bases from V and 6 bases from J, with 8 bases between. The CDR3 consists of 11 residues. Looked up from germline, CDR1 is SGHTA and CDR2 is FQGTGA. The CDR3 DNA is TGTGCCAGCAGTCAGGGGAATGGCTACACCTTC. This codes for CASSQGNGYTF.

CDR3 in amino acids: CASIKLAGGIGEQYF. In DNA form, the CDR3 reads TGTGCCAGCATTAAACTAGCGGGAGGCATCGGCGAGCAGTACTTC. The V gene is TRBV6-6, the J gene TRBJ2-7; 12 nucleotides line up with TRBD2. V shed 7 bases, J shed 6 bases, and the junction held 10 bases outside the gene matches. CDR1 is MNHNY and CDR2 is SVGAGI in the germline V gene (reference sequence). The CDR3 is 15 amino acids.

The chain has TRBV19 and TRBJ2-3; TRBD2 matches 8 bases. The CDR3 totals 16 residues. The V gene end was trimmed by 5 bases and the J gene end by 2 bases; junction bases not matched to a gene: 9. The V gene's germline CDR1 is LNHDA and CDR2 SQIVND (reference sequence). As DNA, the CDR3 is TGTGCCAGTAGTCCTACGGGGGGGTCCCTCACAGATACGCAGTATTTT. Translation gives CASSPTGGSLTDTQYF.

CDR3: CASAMSNQPQHF. The CDR3 coding sequence is TGTGCCAGCGCAATGAGCAATCAGCCCCAGCATTTT. The gene calls are TRBV19 and TRBJ1-5; unclear D gene. V was pared by 9 bases and J by 1 base, with 7 bases between. From germline, CDR1 is LNHDA and CDR2 SQIVND (reference sequence). The CDR3 has 12 residues. The full variable domain, completed using reference TRBV19 and TRBJ1-5, is DGGITQSPKYLFRKEGQNVTLSCEQNLNHDAMYWYRQDPGQGLRLIYYSQIVNDFQKGDIAEGYSVSREKKESFPLTVTSAQKNPTAFYLCASAMSNQPQHFGDGTRLSIL.

The chain joins TRBV10-3 to TRBJ2-1; TRBD2 matches at 7 bases. The V gene end was trimmed by 8 bases and the J gene end by 6 bases; junction bases not matched to a gene: 10. Germline CDR1 reads ENHRY; CDR2 reads SYGVKD. The length of the CDR3 is 14 residues. The CDR3, as DNA: TGTGCCATCGGTTCCGAGACTAGCACCAATGAGCAGTTCTTC. It yields the protein CAIGSETSTNEQFF.

V gene TRBV19 combines with J gene TRBJ2-7; TRBD1 is a possible D gene (6 bases). In germline, CDR1 is LNHDA, CDR2 SQIVND (reference sequence). The CDR3 covers 14 residues. The V end lost 6 bases, the J end lost 5 bases, and 17 bases lay between the germline ends. CDR3 protein: CASRKPGHGDEQYF. The CDR3, as DNA: TGTGCCAGTAGGAAACCGGGACACGGGGACGAGCAGTACTTC.

A word on this clone: Other DNA sequences from this sample encode an identical CDR3 as well. The chain employs TRBV5-1 and TRBJ2-1; D ambiguous. V was trimmed by 2 bases and J by 7 bases, leaving 7 bases between them. This CDR3 is 12 amino acids long. The germline gives CDR1 SGHRS, CDR2 YFSETQ. This CDR3 is CASSLVVNEQFF. CDR3 DNA: TGCGCCAGCAGCTTAGTTGTAAATGAGCAGTTCTTC.

This chain connects TRBV11-2 to TRBJ2-7, with D unclear. This CDR3 is built from 14 residues. V was shortened by 1 base and J by 0 bases, with 7 bases between the two germline ends. Germline CDR1 SGHAT, CDR2 FQNNGV. CDR3 loop: CASSLASSSYEQYF. CDR3 DNA: TGTGCCAGCAGCTTAGCGAGTAGCTCCTACGAGCAGTACTTC.

V is TRBV30 and J is TRBJ2-3; TRBD1 aligns across 7 bases. With 1 base clipped from V and 4 bases from J, the junction kept 8 bases outside the gene matches. Per germline, CDR1 GTSNPN and CDR2 SVGIG (reference sequence). This CDR3 is built from 15 residues. The CDR3 region has the DNA TGTGCCTGGAGTGAGACAGGGTTAGAGGCAGATACGCAGTATTTT. Amino acids: CAWSETGLEADTQYF.

V and J are TRBV5-8 and TRBJ2-6; D not resolved. Germline CDR1 is SGHTS and CDR2 is YDEGEE. The CDR3 covers 15 residues. Trimming removed 4 bases at V and 1 base at J, with 9 bases between. The CDR3 DNA reads as TGTGCCAGCAGCCCCGGATGGTCTGGGGCCAACGTCCTGACTTTC. This gives the protein CASSPGWSGANVLTF.

The chain recombines TRBV27 with TRBJ1-6; D may be TRBD1 (6 bases). V lost 6 bases, J lost 6 bases, and 12 bases lay in between. Per germline, CDR1 MNHEY and CDR2 SMNVEV (reference sequence). The CDR3 is 14 residues long. For the CDR3, the DNA is TGTGCCAGCAGCCTCAGGGGCCTTAATTCACCCCTCCACTTT. Protein: CASSLRGLNSPLHF.

The chain has TRBV5-1 and TRBJ2-6, with D uncertain. Germline V lookup: CDR1 SGHRS, CDR2 YFSETQ. CDR3 length equals 14 residues. With 4 bases removed from V and 4 bases from J, the gap between germline ends came to 9 bases. The CDR3: CASSIPPGANVLTF. The CDR3 coding sequence is TGCGCCAGCAGCATCCCTCCCGGGGCCAACGTCCTGACTTTC. Full variable domain (rest looked up from reference TRBV5-1 and TRBJ2-6): KAGVTQTPRYLIKTRGQQVTLSCSPISGHRSVSWYQQTPGQGLQFLFEYFSETQRNKGNFPGRFSGRQFSNSRSEMNVSTLELGDSALYLCASSIPPGANVLTFGAGSRLTVL.

The chain is built from TRBV2 and TRBJ1-1; D ambiguous. The CDR3 covers 13 residues. Per the germline V gene, CDR1 is SNHLY and CDR2 is FYNNEI. Trimming took off 6 bases at V and 0 bases at J, with 8 bases between the two ends. The CDR3 nucleotides read TGTGCCAGCAGGGTGACGATGAACACTGAAGCTTTCTTT. It is translated as CASRVTMNTEAFF.

The rearrangement joins TRBV4-1 to TRBJ2-3, with TRBD2 identical over 8 bases. Germline trimming cut 4 bases from V and 4 bases from J; bases unmatched to any gene: 22. The CDR3 has 20 amino acids. Germline CDR1 and CDR2: MGHRA and YSYEKL. In DNA form, the CDR3 reads TGCGCCAGCAGCCGAACCCAAGGGGGGAAGGGGACTAGTAGCCCAGATACGCAGTATTTT. Translated, it gives CASSRTQGGKGTSSPDTQYF.

V gene TRBV19 combines with J gene TRBJ2-6, with unresolved D. The CDR3 spans 14 residues. Germline CDR1 reads LNHDA; CDR2 reads SQIVND (reference sequence). The germline V and J ends were trimmed by 3 bases and 2 bases, with 5 bases remaining between them. This CDR3 is CASSISAGANVLTF. The CDR3 DNA sequence: TGTGCCAGTAGTATTTCCGCTGGGGCCAACGTCCTGACTTTC.

The chain employs TRBV4-1 and TRBJ1-1; D uncertain. The germline gives CDR1 MGHRA, CDR2 YSYEKL. CDR3 length equals 16 residues. Trimming left V 3 bases short and J 0 bases short, with 14 bases between. DNA for the CDR3: TGCGCCAGCAGCCAGACCCCCGTCGGGTTGAACACTGAAGCTTTCTTT. Its translation is CASSQTPVGLNTEAFF.

V gene TRBV27 combines with J gene TRBJ1-6; D not resolved. V was cut by 6 bases and J by 7 bases, with 13 bases left in between. Germline CDR1 and CDR2: MNHEY and SMNVEV (reference sequence). The CDR3 has 14 amino acids. In nucleotides, the CDR3 is TGTGCCAGCAGCCTAGCCCCAAGGAATTCACCCCTCCACTTT. This codes for CASSLAPRNSPLHF.

For this clone: A read error may produce the germline difference seen at one junction end. The V call is TRBV7-7, the J call TRBJ2-1, with 9 positions matching TRBD2. The CDR3 runs to 15 residues. Looked up from germline, CDR1 is SSHAT and CDR2 is FNYEAQ (reference sequence). The CDR3 sequence is CASSETSGPNNEQFF. CDR3 coding DNA: TGTGCTAGCAGCGAGACTAGCGGACCCAACAATGAGCAGTTCTTC. Combining the CDR3 with reference TRBV7-7 and TRBJ2-1 gives the whole variable domain GAGVSQSPRYKVTKRGQDVTLRCDPISSHATLYWYQQALGQGPEFLTYFNYEAQPDKSGLPSDRFSAERPEGSISTLTIQRTEQRDSAMYRCASSETSGPNNEQFFGPGTRLTVL.

This clone appeared a few times. The rearrangement joins TRBV7-6 to TRBJ1-4; maybe TRBD1 (5 bases). The V and J ends lost 5 bases and 4 bases respectively, with 14 bases between them. Germline V gives CDR1 SGHVS, CDR2 FNYEAQ. This CDR3 is built from 15 residues. In DNA, the CDR3 is TGTGCCAGCAGCCTAACAGGCTTGGGTAATGAAAAACTGTTTTTT. This gives the protein CASSLTGLGNEKLFF.